Listed below are T cell receptor beta chains from one sample, sequenced in a study of T cell responses to AZD1222 COVID-19 vaccine. Clones were sequenced by immunoSEQ multiplex PCR, and TCRdb holds only the in-frame ones, with some missing. The sample has about 78,000 clones; around 87% are singletons. The input for sequencing was peripheral blood, taken on day 0 of AZD1222 vaccination. The receptors here all came from an adult in good health. Each CDR3 is given with its conserved first and last residue. The D gene is left open where the match is weak. The size field is filled for only some rows; it gives once, few, many or a size class.

TGTGCCAGCACCCCGACCGGGAAAGACACTGAAGCTTTCTTT	CASTPTGKDTEAFF	NA	TRBV3-1/TRBV3-2	NA	TRBJ1-1
TGTGCCAGCAGCTCCCCCCGGACAGCGGTGACGAACACTGAAGCTTTCTTT	CASSSPRTAVTNTEAFF	NA	TRBV7-2	NA	TRBJ1-1
TGTGCCAGCACCGCAGCGAGGAACACCGGGGAGCTGTTTTTT	CASTAARNTGELFF	NA	TRBV2	NA	TRBJ2-2
TGTGCCAGCAGTGACTTCGGCGACCACGAGCAGTACTTC	CASSDFGDHEQYF	NA	TRBV2	NA	TRBJ2-7
TGTGCCAGCAGTTTCATTTCGGGGCCAAACTATGGCTACACCTTC	CASSFISGPNYGYTF	NA	TRBV27	NA	TRBJ1-2
TGTGCCAGCAGCTCCCAAGGACGTAACAATGAGCAGTTCTTC	CASSSQGRNNEQFF	NA	TRBV5-8	NA	TRBJ2-1
TGTGCCAGCAGCCAAGAATGGGGACTGAACACCGGGGAGCTGTTTTTT	CASSQEWGLNTGELFF	NA	TRBV4-2	NA	TRBJ2-2
TGTGCCAGCAGCCCCGGGACTGTGAGTGAGCAGTTCTTC	CASSPGTVSEQFF	once	TRBV16	NA	TRBJ2-1
TGTGCCAGTAGTATAAAATTTGGGGGTACCGGAAACACCATATATTTT	CASSIKFGGTGNTIYF	NA	TRBV19	NA	TRBJ1-3
TGTGCCAGCAGTTCGACCGGGACTACGCAAGAGACCCAGTACTTC	CASSSTGTTQETQYF	NA	TRBV28	TRBD2	TRBJ2-5
TGTGCCAGCAGGACCGAAGGGAATCAGCCCCAGCATTTT	CASRTEGNQPQHF	few	TRBV2	NA	TRBJ1-5
TGCGCCAGCAGCTTGGAATGGACTAGCGACCAGCAGTACTTC	CASSLEWTSDQQYF	NA	TRBV5-1	TRBD2	TRBJ2-7
TGTGCCAGTACCCTAGAGGGGGCATGGGTGCCCCAGCATTTT	CASTLEGAWVPQHF	NA	TRBV19	TRBD1	TRBJ1-5
TGTGCCAGCAGCTTAGCAGGGACGAACACTGAAGCTTTCTTT	CASSLAGTNTEAFF	NA	TRBV11-3	NA	TRBJ1-1
TGCGCCAGCAGCCAAGGGGGGGTTGGCCCCTACGAGCAGTACTTC	CASSQGGVGPYEQYF	NA	TRBV4-3	NA	TRBJ2-7
TGTGCCAGCTCACTCCGCCAAGAACCGGGAAACACCATATATTTT	CASSLRQEPGNTIYF	NA	TRBV18	NA	TRBJ1-3
TGTGCCAGCAGTCGGGGTCTTACAGGGTTGACGCAGAATGAGCAGTTCTTC	CASSRGLTGLTQNEQFF	once	TRBV6-6	NA	TRBJ2-1
TGTGCCAGCAGCTTAGCTCTACCCAACTATGGCTACACCTTC	CASSLALPNYGYTF	NA	TRBV7-9	NA	TRBJ1-2
TGTGCCAGCAGCCAAGAAGCGGGAGGCCATTTGGGGACCCAGTACTTC	CASSQEAGGHLGTQYF	NA	TRBV4-2	TRBD2	TRBJ2-5
TGTGCCAGCAGTCTAGAACCCGTAAGGGGTGAGACCCAGTACTTC	CASSLEPVRGETQYF	NA	TRBV6-5	NA	TRBJ2-5
TGTGCCAGCAGCTTGGCCGGACAGGGTAACGAAAAACTGTTTTTT	CASSLAGQGNEKLFF	NA	TRBV5-6	TRBD1	TRBJ1-4
TGTGCCAGCTCACCATACCAAGAGACCCAGTACTTC	CASSPYQETQYF	NA	TRBV18	NA	TRBJ2-5
TGTGCCAGTAGTGGGACAGACTCCTACGAGCAGTACTTC	CASSGTDSYEQYF	NA	TRBV19	TRBD1	TRBJ2-7
TGTGCCAGCAGTCCACAGGGAATTGGGTATGGCTACACCTTC	CASSPQGIGYGYTF	NA	TRBV28	NA	TRBJ1-2
TGTGCCAGCAAAGGCGGGGGGATCTATGGCTACACCTTC	CASKGGGIYGYTF	few	TRBV27	NA	TRBJ1-2
TGTGCCAGCAGCCAGCCACTAGCGGGAGGAAGGGCAGATACGCAGTATTTT	CASSQPLAGGRADTQYF	NA	TRBV3-1/TRBV3-2	TRBD2	TRBJ2-3
TGTGCCAGCAGTTCGGAGGATGAAAAACTGTTTTTT	CASSSEDEKLFF	NA	TRBV28	NA	TRBJ1-4
TGTGCCAGCAGCGACTTTAGGGGAATCTCCTACAATGAGCAGTTCTTC	CASSDFRGISYNEQFF	NA	TRBV7-8	NA	TRBJ2-1
TGTGCCAGCAGAGACGTTACCCAGCATTTT	CASRDVTQHF	NA	TRBV6-5	NA	TRBJ1-5
TGTGCCAGCAGCTTCTCTGGGAGCCAAGAGACCCAGTACTTC	CASSFSGSQETQYF	NA	TRBV7-6	NA	TRBJ2-5
TGTGCCAGCAGCTCGGGGACTAGCCAAGAGACCCAGTACTTC	CASSSGTSQETQYF	NA	TRBV7-2	TRBD2	TRBJ2-5
TGCGCCAGCAGCCGCATAGCGGGAGGTGGCTACGAGCAGTACTTC	CASSRIAGGGYEQYF	NA	TRBV4-3	TRBD2	TRBJ2-7
TGTGCCAGCAGCTTGGTATCGGGGGAGCTGTTTTTT	CASSLVSGELFF	NA	TRBV7-2	NA	TRBJ2-2
TGTGCCAGCAGCTTAGATCGGCTAGGGCAGTTCTTC	CASSLDRLGQFF	once	TRBV11-2	NA	TRBJ2-1
TGTGCCAGCAGTTACTCCGTTGGGAAAGCCTTTTATAGCAATCAGCCCCAGCATTTT	CASSYSVGKAFYSNQPQHF	NA	TRBV6-2/TRBV6-3	NA	TRBJ1-5
TGTGCCAGCAGTTTTTGGAGCCCAATGTTGGGCAATCAGCCCCAGCATTTT	CASSFWSPMLGNQPQHF	NA	TRBV27	NA	TRBJ1-5
TGTGCCAGCAGCTTAGGCGGGGAGGGACTGATCCACGAGCAGTACTTC	CASSLGGEGLIHEQYF	NA	TRBV11-2	TRBD2	TRBJ2-7
TGTGCCAGCAGTGAATGGGGAGGCGAGACAGATACGCAGTATTTT	CASSEWGGETDTQYF	NA	TRBV2	NA	TRBJ2-3
TGTGCCAGCAGCGTAGGACTAGCGGGGGGAGAGACCCAGTACTTC	CASSVGLAGGETQYF	NA	TRBV9	TRBD2	TRBJ2-5
TGTGCTAGTGGTGTACAGTGGCCCGACGGGACCCAGTACTTC	CASGVQWPDGTQYF	NA	TRBV12-5	NA	TRBJ2-5